This T cell receptor beta chain was captured in a study of coeliac disease (dated by TCRdb to between 2021 and 2024). Describing the broader study: High-resolution HLA typing was unavailable, so biased TRBV7-2 usage was queried as a proof of principle. The aim was to characterise TR repertoires of small intestinal T cells in active, refractory type I and gluten-free-diet-treated coeliac disease. TRB sequencing worked for samples from just over 26 subjects, and these included 20 to 25 paired bulk unsorted intraepithelial and lamina propria cell samples. A total of approximately 30 patients were included in the full study, of whom some 22 had serologically confirmed coeliac disease and 8 were controls with non-small intestinal disorders. Next-generation sequencing of rearranged TRB and TRG CDR3 regions was applied to small intestinal lymphocyte fractions from coeliac and non-coeliac patients. Study-wide findings and limitations: The approach was considered by the authors to be unsuitable for unbiased detection of gliadin-specific T cells, as gliadin-specific T cells are scarce and rarely shared between patients. Lower clonality than in controls was observed in the TRB and TRG repertoires of active coeliac intraepithelial and lamina propria samples, suggesting that diverse T cells were recruited. TRB repertoires were mostly private, with most amino acid sequences found in only one sample, and V-gene usage showed no significant difference between disease groups. Published gliadin-specific TRB sequences were found in 9 of 18 coeliac lamina propria samples but in only 1 of 6 controls. High-purity fractions were not obtained when intraepithelial cells were separated from lamina propria cells, so cross-contamination between compartments was possible.

Cells were frozen in liquid nitrogen in DMSO/FBS as aliquots of approximately 500,000 cells, with a single aliquot from each fraction going to sequencing. Every one of the 30 patients in the study had endoscopy and a small intestinal biopsy. Lamina propria cells were released by collagenase digestion of the biopsy tissue left over after intraepithelial cell isolation. Genomic DNA was extracted from frozen unsorted cell fractions using the Qiagen DNeasy blood extraction kit. Library preparation used the immunoSEQ multiplex PCR assay. The TR loci were subjected to amplification by multiplexed PCR, for which V gene segments served as targets of the forward primers and J gene segments as targets of the reverse primers. Amplified CDR3 regions were sequenced on the Illumina HiSeq System. The study's own analysis went as follows. Closely related reads were merged by a nearest-neighbour algorithm to remove PCR and sequencing errors and to collapse the data into unique sequences. Each repertoire was summarised by clonality and by T cell density, with T cell density defined as TR molecules per amount of genomic DNA input. CDR3 amino acid sequences present in at least 80% of unsorted samples were defined as public TRs, and these public TRs were then tested for differential abundance between coeliac and control samples. Each lamina propria sample was queried against a list of under 250 published gliadin-specific TRB sequences. Disease-group differences in clonality and density were tested with Kruskal-Wallis tests followed by Dunn post-tests. Held by TCRdb, this immuneACCESS table contains in-frame sequences only and omits some clones. Under half of the omission traces to an unresolved V gene where checked; the cause of the rest is unknown. The DNA gave D and trimming, while V, J and clone size come from that table. A total of 4,000 or so clones appear in this sample, around three fifths of them only once. Approximately 5.2% of the sample is held by the ten biggest clonotypes.

As concerns this clone: No cognate antigen has been identified for it. A junction boundary mismatches the germline segment, possibly from a read error.

There are 16 amino acids in the CDR3, from cysteine to phenylalanine inclusive. The DNA shown is the 48-base CDR3, in frame from base 1. CDR1 is given as MNHNS and CDR2 as SASEGT, both from the germline V gene. The source is a man aged 70 or older without celiac disease. In this chain, TRBV6-1 is recombined with TRBJ2-5; 11 bases in between match TRBD2. Source material: lymphocytes from the gut lamina propria. Reading the label with the study, this specimen's cell subset or site is: lamina propria cell (LPC) fraction of small intestinal biopsy. The CDR3 region has the sequence CASSGLAGGIRESQYF. The nucleotide sequence is given as TGTGCCAGCAGTGGATTAGCGGGGGGGATAAGAGAGTCCCAGTACTTC.